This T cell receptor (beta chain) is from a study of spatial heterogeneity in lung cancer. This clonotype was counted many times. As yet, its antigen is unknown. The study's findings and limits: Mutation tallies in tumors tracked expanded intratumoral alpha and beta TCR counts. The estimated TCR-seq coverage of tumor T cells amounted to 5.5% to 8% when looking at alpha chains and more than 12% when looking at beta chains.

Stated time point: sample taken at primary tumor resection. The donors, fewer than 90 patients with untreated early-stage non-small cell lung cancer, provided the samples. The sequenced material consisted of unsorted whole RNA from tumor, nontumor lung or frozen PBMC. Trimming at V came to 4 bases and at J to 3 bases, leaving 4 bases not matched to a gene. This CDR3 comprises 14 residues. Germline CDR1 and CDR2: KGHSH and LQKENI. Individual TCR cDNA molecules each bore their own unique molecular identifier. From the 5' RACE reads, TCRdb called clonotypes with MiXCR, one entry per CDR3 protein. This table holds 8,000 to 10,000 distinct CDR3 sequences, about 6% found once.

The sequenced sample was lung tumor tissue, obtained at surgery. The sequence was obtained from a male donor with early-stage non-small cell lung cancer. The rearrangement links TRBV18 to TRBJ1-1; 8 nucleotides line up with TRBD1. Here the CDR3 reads CASSQGQADTEAFF. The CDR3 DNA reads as TGTGCCAGCTCACAGGGACAGGCGGACACTGAAGCTTTCTTT.